These 22 T cell receptor beta chains came from one sample sequenced in a study of shared clonotypes between healthy human individuals. The repertoire was sequenced with immunoSEQ multiplex PCR; TCRdb's copy has only in-frame clones and lacks some. Of some 490,000 clones detected, approximately 82% appear once; the ten largest clones hold more than 10%. Sequencing was done on a sample of PBMCs. Every receptor here comes from a middle-aged woman in good health. Some clones in this sample may be carry-over from other donors' samples.

CDR3 in amino acids: CASSVATANTEAFF. The DNA for the CDR3 is TGTGCCAGCAGCGTAGCTACGGCGAACACTGAAGCTTTCTTT. The chain is built from TRBV9 and TRBJ1-1; D call uncertain. Trimming pared 0 bases from V and 1 base from J, leaving 7 bases between. The germline gives CDR1 SGDLS, CDR2 YYNGEE. The CDR3 runs 14 residues. The full variable domain, rest sourced from reference TRBV9 and TRBJ1-1, is DSGVTQTPKHLITATGQRVTLRCSPRSGDLSVYWYQQSLDQGLQFLIQYYNGEERAKGNILERFSAQQFPDLHSELNLSSLELGDSALYFCASSVATANTEAFFGQGTRLTVV.

The rearrangement links TRBV4-2 to TRBJ1-1, with 11 bases fitting TRBD1. CDR3 size: 15 residues. The germline V gene has CDR1 LGHNA and CDR2 YNFKEQ. V was clipped by 1 base and J by 5 bases; unmatched bases: 3. CDR3 protein: CASSQGTGGYTEAFF. DNA for the CDR3: TGTGCCAGCAGCCAAGGGACAGGGGGCTATACTGAAGCTTTCTTT.

The chain carries TRBV19 and TRBJ2-7, with a weak D call TRBD1 (5 bases). The CDR3 contains 13 residues. Between the trimmed V and J ends, which lost 3 bases and 6 bases, there was a span of 12 bases. The germline V gene has CDR1 LNHDA and CDR2 SQIVND (reference sequence). CDR3 DNA: TGTGCCAGTAGTATCCAGGGAAAAGGCGAGCAGTACTTC. Protein: CASSIQGKGEQYF.

The chain uses TRBV10-3 and TRBJ1-2; D is possibly TRBD1 (6 bases). CDR3 size: 13 residues. Germline CDR1 reads ENHRY; CDR2 reads SYGVKD. V was pared by 10 bases and J by 0 bases, with 12 bases between. The chain's CDR3 is CASHREANYGYTF. DNA of the CDR3: TGTGCCAGCCACAGGGAGGCTAACTATGGCTACACCTTC.

This clone showed up just a few times. The sample has other DNA sequences that encode this CDR3 too. The chain recombines TRBV30 with TRBJ2-7, with unresolved D. Trimming shortened V by 3 bases and J by 10 bases, and 19 bases separated the two germline ends. The V gene's germline CDR1 is GTSNPN and CDR2 SVGIG (reference sequence). This CDR3 region has 13 residues. CDR3 amino acids: CAWSNTYKSKQYF. In nucleotides, the CDR3 is TGTGCCTGGAGCAATACTTACAAGTCCAAACAGTACTTC.

The gene calls are TRBV19 and TRBJ1-2; no reliable D call. CDR1 and CDR2 (germline): LNHDA, SQIVND (reference sequence). The CDR3 length is 14 residues. Deletions cut 5 bases from V and 0 bases from J, with 10 bases between. CDR3 nucleotides: TGTGCCAGTAGTCCCAGCCGAGCTAACTATGGCTACACCTTC. It codes for CASSPSRANYGYTF.

The chain uses TRBV30 and TRBJ2-3; D is perhaps TRBD2 (7 bases). Trimming removed 4 bases at V and 1 base at J, with 15 bases between. The CDR3 covers 15 residues. Germline loops: CDR1 GTSNPN, CDR2 SVGIG (reference sequence). CDR3 protein: CAWTRGTMGTDTQYF. The CDR3 region has the DNA TGTGCCTGGACGAGGGGGACTATGGGCACAGATACGCAGTATTTT.

This rearrangement joins TRBV5-1 to TRBJ1-3; TRBD1 aligns across 8 bases. CDR3 length: 16 amino acids. Per germline, CDR1 SGHRS and CDR2 YFSETQ. V was pared by 4 bases and J by 2 bases, with 8 bases of the junction left unmatched. The CDR3 nucleotides read TGCGCCAGCAGCGACACGACAGGGGAACCTGGAAACACCATATATTTT. Amino acid sequence: CASSDTTGEPGNTIYF. The whole variable domain, filled in from reference TRBV5-1 and TRBJ1-3, reads KAGVTQTPRYLIKTRGQQVTLSCSPISGHRSVSWYQQTPGQGLQFLFEYFSETQRNKGNFPGRFSGRQFSNSRSEMNVSTLELGDSALYLCASSDTTGEPGNTIYFGEGSWLTVV.

DNA of the CDR3: TGCGCCAGCAGCTTGTGGGGACAGAATAATGAAAAACTGTTTTTT. Translation: CASSLWGQNNEKLFF. The J gene is TRBJ1-4, the V gene TRBV5-1, with 7 bases identical to TRBD1. Germline CDR1 is SGHRS and CDR2 is YFSETQ. V was clipped by 1 base and J by 4 bases; unmatched bases: 4. The CDR3 is made up of 15 amino acids. Using reference TRBV5-1 and TRBJ1-4 for the parts outside the CDR3, the full variable domain is KAGVTQTPRYLIKTRGQQVTLSCSPISGHRSVSWYQQTPGQGLQFLFEYFSETQRNKGNFPGRFSGRQFSNSRSEMNVSTLELGDSALYLCASSLWGQNNEKLFFGSGTQLSVL.

This sequence joins TRBV29-1 and TRBJ2-3; maybe TRBD2 (5 bases). This CDR3 has 16 residues. In germline, CDR1 is SQVTM, CDR2 ANQGSEA. V shed 7 bases and J shed 1 base, with 21 bases lying between them. The CDR3 sequence: CSALGIAGAGTDTQYF. CDR3 nucleotide sequence: TGCAGCGCGTTGGGAATCGCGGGCGCTGGCACAGATACGCAGTATTTT.

This clone appeared a few times. V gene TRBV19 combines with J gene TRBJ2-2, with 11 nucleotides matching TRBD2. The CDR3 is 14 amino acids. Germline CDR1 reads LNHDA; CDR2 reads SQIVND (reference sequence). With V trimmed by 7 bases and J by 8 bases, 6 bases remained unmatched. The CDR3 loop is CASKRTSGLGELFF. The CDR3 DNA reads as TGTGCCAGTAAAAGGACTAGCGGGTTAGGGGAGCTGTTTTTT.

The chain combines TRBV5-1 with TRBJ1-3, with 8 nucleotides matching TRBD1. The CDR3 consists of 16 residues. Germline V gene lookup returns CDR1 SGHRS and CDR2 YFSETQ. V lost 0 bases, J lost 0 bases, and 2 bases stayed unmatched. In DNA form, the CDR3 reads TGCGCCAGCAGCTTGGTAGGGACAGGCTCTGGAAACACCATATATTTT. Translation gives CASSLVGTGSGNTIYF.

As to this clone: At the DNA level, this CDR3 is encoded by other sequences in the same sample as well. V gene TRBV14 combines with J gene TRBJ2-7; D may be TRBD1 (6 bases). V was clipped by 1 base and J by 4 bases, with 11 bases between them. Germline V gene lookup returns CDR1 SGHDN and CDR2 FVKESK. The CDR3 has 14 residues. Here the CDR3 reads CASSQGTGPYEQYF. CDR3 nucleotide sequence: TGTGCCAGCAGCCAAGGAACAGGGCCGTACGAGCAGTACTTC.

This clone was detected once. Here the CDR3 reads CASSLSSGSPNEQFF. CDR3 DNA sequence: TGTGCCAGCAGCTTGTCTAGCGGGAGTCCCAATGAGCAGTTCTTC. The chain recombines TRBV7-9 with TRBJ2-1; 10 bases line up with TRBD2. The CDR3 covers 15 residues. Germline-derived CDR1 and CDR2 are SEHNR and FQNEAQ (reference sequence). The V segment lost 3 bases and the J segment 6 bases; nucleotides outside the gene matches: 5.

The J gene is TRBJ2-1, the V gene TRBV18, with D maybe TRBD1 (5 bases). CDR1 is KGHSH and CDR2 is LQKENI in the germline V gene. The ends were cut back, 2 bases at V and 4 bases at J, with 12 bases in the middle. CDR3 length: 15 amino acids. For the CDR3, the DNA is TGTGCCAGCTCACCAAGGGGAACCCATTACAATGAGCAGTTCTTC. Translation gives CASSPRGTHYNEQFF.

The J gene is TRBJ1-1, the V gene TRBV6-5; a weak D match, TRBD1 (6 bases). Germline V gives CDR1 MNHEY, CDR2 SVGAGI. V lost 6 bases to trimming and J lost 1 base, with 15 bases between them. The CDR3 length is 15 residues. The CDR3 sequence is CASSRPTGQNTEAFF. CDR3 DNA: TGTGCCAGCAGCCGGCCGACAGGTCAGAACACTGAAGCTTTCTTT.

This clone has only a few counts. The chain combines TRBV4-2 with TRBJ2-5; a possible D gene is TRBD2 (5 bases). Germline CDR1 and CDR2: LGHNA and YNFKEQ. The CDR3 extends over 16 amino acids. The V and J ends lost 0 bases and 5 bases respectively, with 16 bases between them. The CDR3 loop is CASSQDDLEGVETQYF. CDR3 DNA sequence: TGTGCCAGCAGCCAAGATGACCTAGAGGGTGTGGAGACCCAGTACTTC.

This clone came up a few times. The J gene is TRBJ1-1, the V gene TRBV30, with unresolved D. V was cut by 1 base and J by 2 bases, with 5 bases left in between. The CDR3 consists of 12 residues. Germline values: CDR1 GTSNPN, CDR2 SVGIG (reference sequence). DNA of the CDR3: TGTGCCTGGAGTGGCGTTAACACTGAAGCTTTCTTT. It encodes CAWSGVNTEAFF.

This sequence joins TRBV7-9 and TRBJ1-3; weak D call: TRBD1 (5 bases). CDR1 and CDR2 from the germline V gene are SEHNR and FQNEAQ (reference sequence). V gave up 1 base and J gave up 7 bases, with 17 bases separating them. The CDR3 contains 16 residues. The CDR3 DNA sequence: TGTGCCAGCAGCTTAGGTCTTTCGGAGGGGAGTAACACCATATATTTT. As protein: CASSLGLSEGSNTIYF.

This clone occurred once. J is TRBJ2-3 and V is TRBV7-9; no definite D call. CDR1 is SEHNR and CDR2 is FQNEAQ in the germline V gene (reference sequence). This CDR3 is built from 15 residues. Between the trimmed V and J ends, which lost 5 bases and 0 bases, there was a span of 12 bases. The CDR3 DNA reads as TGTGCCAGCAGCCCGACCGGACGGAGCACAGATACGCAGTATTTT. Translating gives CASSPTGRSTDTQYF.

This clone was counted only a few times. The chain carries TRBV7-6 and TRBJ2-2; 8 nucleotides match TRBD1. Looked up from germline, CDR1 is SGHVS and CDR2 is FNYEAQ. After removal of 2 bases from V and 2 bases from J, the junction contained 4 bases not matched to a gene. The length of the CDR3 is 16 residues. In DNA form, the CDR3 reads TGTGCCAGCAGCTTAAGACAGGGGCTTAACACCGGGGAGCTGTTTTTT. Its translation is CASSLRQGLNTGELFF.

This clone turned up a few times. The J gene is TRBJ1-2, the V gene TRBV20-1; the D is unclear. The CDR3 runs 11 residues. CDR1 DFQATT and CDR2 SNEGSKA come from the germline V gene (reference sequence). The V gene lost 6 bases and the J gene lost 4 bases, with 9 bases spanning the gap. CDR3 sequence: CSAMGVYGYTF. The CDR3 DNA sequence: TGCAGTGCCATGGGAGTCTATGGCTACACCTTC.